The 30 T cell receptor beta chains in this list originate from one sample, sequenced in a study of post-analysis software for immune sequencing data. Overall study findings and caveats: TRBV segments more frequent in patients than in controls numbered roughly 5 and included TRBV5-6, TRBV5-1 and TRBV20-1.

No antigen has been identified for these receptors. Unique molecular identifiers were carried by the TCR beta cDNA libraries. TCRdb reanalysed the PCR reads using MiXCR and keeps one entry per CDR3 protein. This table has roughly 800,000 distinct CDR3 sequences, around 42% appearing once. Source material: blood. The receptor set was obtained from a girl aged 10 to 17 with multiple sclerosis.

The CDR3 region has the DNA TGTGCCAGCAGACCCGGGACCGATGAGCAGTTCTTC. Its translation: CASRPGTDEQFF. V gene TRBV12-3 or TRBV12-4 combines with J gene TRBJ2-1, with D possibly called TRBD1 or TRBD2 (5 bases each). V shed 6 bases and J shed 8 bases, with 11 bases lying between them. This CDR3 spans 12 amino acids.

The chain recombines TRBV4-2 with TRBJ2-3; possible D gene TRBD1, 5 bases. V lost 0 bases, J lost 2 bases, and 12 bases lay in between. This CDR3 is built from 16 residues. Germline V gives CDR1 LGHNA, CDR2 YNFKEQ. In nucleotides, the CDR3 is TGTGCCAGCAGCCAAGATCTTACAGGATCCACAGATACGCAGTATTTT. This encodes CASSQDLTGSTDTQYF.

The chain employs TRBV7-9 and TRBJ1-1, with D possibly being TRBD1 (5 bases). Germline-derived CDR1 and CDR2 are SEHNR and FQNEAQ (reference sequence). There are 15 residues in the CDR3. The V gene lost 5 bases and the J gene lost 5 bases, with 18 bases spanning the gap. The CDR3 nucleotides read TGTGCCAGCAGCCCTCCCTTGACAGAATGGACTGAAGCTTTCTTT. As protein: CASSPPLTEWTEAFF.

Comments on this clonotype: With a much larger clone just one base away, this may be a read error. The rearrangement uses TRBV10-3 and TRBJ2-7; possible D gene TRBD1, 6 bases. The V and J ends lost 4 bases and 6 bases respectively, with 13 bases between them. The CDR3 contains 13 residues. Germline V gene sequence: CDR1 ENHRY, CDR2 SYGVKD. Here the CDR3 DNA reads TGTGCCATCAGTGGGTCCTGGGGGCGCGAGCAGTACTTC. It specifies CAISGSWGREQYF.

The V and J genes are TRBV6-1 and TRBJ1-2; tentative D call: TRBD1 (6 bases). The CDR3 loop spans 19 amino acids. From germline, CDR1 is MNHNS and CDR2 SASEGT. V lost 3 bases to trimming and J lost 7 bases, with 30 bases between them. The CDR3 spells CASSDFGAGTRRDRGGYTF. The CDR3 DNA is TGTGCCAGCAGTGATTTCGGTGCCGGGACAAGGCGAGATCGAGGTGGCTACACCTTC.

V gene TRBV6-4 combines with J gene TRBJ2-7, with TRBD1 identical over 10 bases. The J call may be mistaken, given a closer DNA end match to TRBJ2-5. CDR1 and CDR2 from the germline V gene are MRHNA and SNTAGT. CDR3 size: 17 residues. CDR3 residues: CASSDPNRDRGRETQYF. The CDR3 nucleotides are TGTGCCAGCAGTGACCCAAACCGGGACAGGGGCCGCGAGACCCAGTACTTC.

V usage is TRBV3-1 and J usage is TRBJ2-5; D not certain. V was shortened by 1 base and J by 2 bases, with 14 bases between the two germline ends. CDR3 length: 16 amino acids. Germline V gene sequence: CDR1 LGHDT, CDR2 YNNKEL (reference sequence). CDR3 sequence reads: CASSQVPAGEQETQYF. CDR3 in DNA: TGTGCCAGCAGCCAAGTCCCAGCCGGAGAACAAGAGACCCAGTACTTC.

This clonotype has just a few counts. This chain links TRBV12-3 or TRBV12-4 with TRBJ2-1, with TRBD1 identical over 11 bases. J lost 8 bases, V lost 1 base, and 4 bases had no gene match. The CDR3 contains 15 residues. CDR3 sequence: CASSLGTGGFDEQFF. CDR3 nucleotide sequence: TGTGCCAGCAGTTTAGGGACAGGGGGCTTCGATGAGCAGTTCTTC.

The rearrangement links TRBV29-1 to TRBJ2-1; the D gene is possibly TRBD2 (5 bases). CDR1 is SQVTM and CDR2 is ANQGSEA in the germline V gene. V was shortened by 8 bases and J by 8 bases, with 10 bases between the two germline ends. The CDR3 has 10 amino acids. CDR3 in amino acids: CSSGEHEQFF. The CDR3 nucleotides are TGCAGCTCTGGGGAGCATGAGCAGTTCTTC.

The chain uses TRBV27 and TRBJ2-1, with 14 bases matching TRBD2. The CDR3 length is 19 residues. In germline, CDR1 is MNHEY, CDR2 SMNVEV (reference sequence). J lost 5 bases, V lost 6 bases, and 15 bases had no gene match. CDR3 residues: CASSPAGLAGVKGHNEQFF. The CDR3, as DNA: TGTGCCAGCAGCCCGGCGGGACTAGCGGGAGTAAAGGGGCACAATGAGCAGTTCTTC.

This clonotype was seen a handful of times. This chain joins TRBV4-2 and TRBJ2-1, with TRBD2 matching over 8 bases. V shed 0 bases and J 1 base; nucleotides not matched to a gene: 5. This CDR3 contains 17 residues. Germline-derived CDR1 and CDR2 are LGHNA and YNFKEQ. The CDR3 sequence is CASSQDGGGRSYNEQFF. The CDR3 DNA sequence: TGTGCCAGCAGCCAAGATGGAGGCGGGAGGTCCTACAATGAGCAGTTCTTC.

In its sample, this clonotype was seen a few times. This chain links TRBV12-5 with TRBJ1-1; possible D gene TRBD1, 5 bases. This CDR3 region has 13 residues. CDR1 LGHNT and CDR2 FRNRAP come from the germline V gene. Between the trimmed V and J ends, which lost 1 base and 4 bases, there was a span of 7 bases. In DNA form, the CDR3 reads TGTGCTAGTGGTTTGGGCGGGGCCACTGAAGCTTTCTTT. This gives the protein CASGLGGATEAFF. The complete variable domain, with remaining parts taken from reference TRBV12-5 and TRBJ1-1, reads DARVTQTPRHKVTEMGQEVTMRCQPILGHNTVFWYRQTMMQGLELLAYFRNRAPLDDSGMPKDRFSAEMPDATLATLKIQPSEPRDSAVYFCASGLGGATEAFFGQGTRLTVV.

CDR3 bases: TGTGCCAGCAGCTTATACCCTGGGGGGGGGACTAGCTACAATGAGCAGTTCTTC. This translates into CASSLYPGGGTSYNEQFF. This chain links TRBV7-3 with TRBJ2-1; 8 nucleotides agree with TRBD2. This CDR3 spans 18 amino acids. V shed 2 bases and J 3 bases; nucleotides not matched to a gene: 12. Germline CDR1 and CDR2: SGHTA and FQGTGA.

This chain uses TRBV5-1 with TRBJ2-3; TRBD1 might be the D (6 bases). CDR3 length: 16 residues. The germline V gene encodes CDR1 SGHRS and CDR2 YFSETQ. V lost 3 bases, J lost 0 bases, and 14 bases lay in between. The CDR3 coding sequence is TGCGCCAGCAGCTATGGCAGGGGACCTAGCACAGATACGCAGTATTTT. As protein: CASSYGRGPSTDTQYF.

The chain recombines TRBV7-2 with TRBJ2-3; possible D gene TRBD2, 6 bases. V lost 8 bases, J lost 1 base, and 16 bases lay in between. The CDR3 covers 15 residues. In germline, CDR1 is SGHTA, CDR2 FQGNSA. The chain's CDR3 is CASLAANPGTDTQYF. CDR3 DNA: TGTGCCAGCTTAGCGGCGAACCCTGGCACAGATACGCAGTATTTT.

The V and J genes are TRBV6-2 or TRBV6-3 and TRBJ2-3; 13 positions match TRBD2. CDR1 is MNHEY, CDR2 SVGEGT, per germline. V trimming: 4 bases; J trimming: 6 bases; junction bases outside the gene matches: 10. The CDR3 is 17 amino acids. CDR3 sequence (DNA): TGTGCCAGCAGTTCCGGACTAGCGGGAGTGATATTGGATACGCAGTATTTT. This codes for CASSSGLAGVILDTQYF.

The chain is built from TRBV20-1 and TRBJ2-4; no clear D gene. The CDR3 length is 18 residues. The germline V and J ends were trimmed by 6 bases and 0 bases, with 24 bases remaining between them. Germline CDR1 reads DFQATT; CDR2 reads SNEGSKA (reference sequence). CDR3 sequence: CSAADRILERIAKNIQYF. The CDR3, as DNA: TGCAGTGCCGCTGACCGAATTTTAGAGAGAATAGCCAAAAACATTCAGTACTTC.

This chain connects TRBV29-1 to TRBJ2-3, with no clear D. Germline V gene lookup returns CDR1 SQVTM and CDR2 ANQGSEA. The CDR3 consists of 11 residues. The V end was cut by 6 bases, the J end by 2 bases, with 6 bases between. The CDR3 sequence: CSVSTTDTQYF. The CDR3 nucleotides are TGCAGCGTATCGACCACAGATACGCAGTATTTT.

The chain links TRBV10-3 to TRBJ1-4; 8 nucleotides align to TRBD1. Germline loops: CDR1 ENHRY, CDR2 SYGVKD. The CDR3 is made up of 13 amino acids. The ends lost 10 bases at V and 3 bases at J; junction bases unmatched: 4. CDR3 sequence (DNA): TGTGCCAGCGGGACAGGCTCTAATGAAAAACTGTTTTTT. It codes for CASGTGSNEKLFF.

V is TRBV29-1 and J is TRBJ2-1; the match to TRBD1 covers 7 bases. The trim removed 6 bases at V and 8 bases at J, leaving 10 bases unmatched. CDR1 and CDR2 (germline): SQVTM, ANQGSEA. CDR3 length: 13 residues. The CDR3 sequence is CSVGLTGADEQFF. The CDR3 coding sequence is TGCAGCGTAGGGCTAACAGGGGCGGATGAGCAGTTCTTC.

The rearrangement joins TRBV12-3 or TRBV12-4 to TRBJ2-1, with D uncertain. Trimming cost V 7 bases and J 9 bases, with 16 bases left between them. The CDR3 loop spans 13 amino acids. CDR3 region: CASTSFSNSEQFF. The DNA of the CDR3 is TGTGCCAGCACCTCTTTCTCCAACAGTGAGCAGTTCTTC.

This chain connects TRBV7-2 to TRBJ1-6, with no clear D. Germline assignment: CDR1 SGHTA and CDR2 FQGNSA. Trimming removed 5 bases at V and 9 bases at J, with 14 bases between. The CDR3 consists of 14 residues. The CDR3 loop reads CASSPGRTGSPLHF. The CDR3 DNA sequence: TGTGCCAGCAGCCCAGGACGGACCGGTTCACCCCTCCACTTT.

This CDR3 is CASSFSGSVIGSSGYHSEQYF. The CDR3 nucleotides read TGTGCCAGCAGTTTTTCGGGGTCTGTGATTGGCTCTAGCGGGTACCACTCCGAGCAGTACTTC. V is TRBV12-3 or TRBV12-4 and J is TRBJ2-7; 8 bases map to TRBD2. CDR3 length: 21 residues. The junction had 28 bases not matched to a gene; V was cut back by 3 bases and J by 6 bases.

This clonotype was seen once. V is TRBV12-3 or TRBV12-4 and J is TRBJ2-7; D not resolved. V was pared by 3 bases and J by 2 bases, with 8 bases between. This CDR3 spans 13 amino acids. Here the CDR3 DNA reads TGTGCCAGCAGTTTTCAGAACCCCTACGAGCAGTACTTC. It yields the protein CASSFQNPYEQYF.

The sample holds a few counts of this clonotype. This chain connects TRBV28 to TRBJ2-1; 8 nucleotides line up with TRBD2. The CDR3 loop spans 16 amino acids. Trimming cost V 2 bases and J 3 bases; bases outside gene matches: 6. Germline V gives CDR1 MDHEN, CDR2 SYDVKM. The CDR3 nucleotides read TGTGCCAGCAGTTTACGGGGGGGAGTCGGCTACAATGAGCAGTTCTTC. Translating gives CASSLRGGVGYNEQFF.

This clonotype has just a few counts. The chain is built from TRBV5-1 and TRBJ2-1, with TRBD2 matching 16 bases. Germline V gene data show CDR1 as SGHRS and CDR2 as YFSETQ. The CDR3 has 17 residues. Trimming took 4 bases from V and 6 from J; bases not matched to a gene: 7. The DNA of the CDR3 is TGCGCCAGCAGCACCGGGACTAGCGGGAGGGCCCTCAATGAGCAGTTCTTC. Translated: CASSTGTSGRALNEQFF.

The table lists this clonotype with a few counts. This sequence joins TRBV30 and TRBJ2-7; maybe TRBD2 (5 bases). Looked up from germline, CDR1 is GTSNPN and CDR2 is SVGIG (reference sequence). This CDR3 spans 10 amino acids. Trimming cost V 6 bases and J 3 bases, with 6 bases left between them. CDR3 sequence reads: CACGNYEQYF. DNA for the CDR3: TGTGCCTGCGGGAACTACGAGCAGTACTTC.

A note on this clonotype: Germline and junction disagree at one end, which may indicate a read error. The rearrangement joins TRBV7-7 to TRBJ2-5; TRBD1 agrees at 7 bases. Germline CDR1 is SSHAT and CDR2 is FNYEAQ (reference sequence). The CDR3 runs to 13 residues. The CDR3, as DNA: TGTGCTAGCAGCCAGACAGGGAAAGAGACCCAGTACTTC. Amino acid sequence: CASSQTGKETQYF.

V and J are TRBV25-1 and TRBJ2-1; D is undetermined. The V end was cut by 5 bases, the J end by 5 bases, with 7 bases between. This CDR3 has 12 amino acids. Per germline, CDR1 MGHDK and CDR2 SYGVNS. The CDR3 coding sequence is TGTGCCAGCAGTCAACAGAACAATGAGCAGTTCTTC. Translating it yields CASSQQNNEQFF.

Written as DNA, the CDR3 is TGCGCCAGCAGCCAAGATCGTCTAGATTTCGAGCAGTTCTTC. Its translation is CASSQDRLDFEQFF. The chain is built from TRBV4-1 and TRBJ2-1; D is uncertain. Trimming took 0 bases from V and 10 from J, leaving 13 bases between them. The CDR3 length is 14 residues. Germline assignment: CDR1 MGHRA and CDR2 YSYEKL.